This TCR beta chain was identified during a study of T cells in Graves' hyperthyroidism and ophthalmopathy. V lost 0 bases to trimming and J lost 4 bases; unmatched junction nucleotides: 11. The length of the CDR3 is 18 residues. Per the germline V gene, CDR1 is MGHRA and CDR2 is YSYEKL. This clonotype has more than one count but fewer than ten. Amplification of TCR beta CDR3 regions was performed using RNA transcripts as template. When the TCR CDR3 underwent first-round RT-PCR, the HTBI primer set was used. MiXCR was run by TCRdb on the multiplex PCR reads, yielding one entry per CDR3 protein. This repertoire shows approximately 430,000 distinct CDR3 sequences, 15% to 19% found once; its top ten account for 7.7%.

Sample: blood. This clonotype was sampled from a young woman with Graves' hyperthyroidism. The J gene is TRBJ2-1, the V gene TRBV4-1, with TRBD1 matching over 8 bases. The CDR3 loop reads CASSQEYQGARAYNEQFF. CDR3 in DNA: TGCGCCAGCAGCCAAGAGTACCAGGGGGCCCGGGCGTACAATGAGCAGTTCTTC.